This is a list of T cell receptor beta chains from one sample in a study of CD8 T cells in ankylosing spondylitis. TCRdb reprocessed the 5' RACE reads via MiXCR and lists one record per CDR3 protein. Here the sample spans 150,000 to 200,000 distinct CDR3 sequences, over 10% being singletons. Sequencing was done on a sample of blood, either unsorted or a sorted T cell fraction (not recorded which). Source of these receptors: a female donor with ankylosing spondylitis or in good health (not recorded which). Each CDR3 is given with its conserved first and last residue. Fields, in order: D gene, J gene, CDR3 length, clone size, V gene, CDR3 protein, CDR3 DNA. A D gene is named only where the DNA matches it firmly. Part of the rows lack a size; the others show once, few, many or a class for expanded clones.

TRBD1 TRBJ1-5 17 many TRBV20-1 CSARDRDRGASNQPQHF TGCAGTGCTAGAGATCGGGACAGGGGGGCAAGCAATCAGCCCCAGCATTTT
- TRBJ2-1 15 many TRBV14 CASSQDQGSYNEQFF TGTGCCAGCAGCCAAGATCAAGGCTCCTACAATGAGCAGTTCTTC
- TRBJ2-5 14 few TRBV24-1 CATSAGSTAGTQYF TGTGCCACCAGTGCTGGTTCGACAGCCGGGACCCAGTACTTC
- TRBJ1-4 15 few TRBV6-1 CASSERGGSNEKLFF TGTGCCAGCAGTGAACGGGGCGGATCAAATGAAAAACTGTTTTTT
TRBD1 TRBJ2-3 14 many TRBV7-2 CASSPGQSTDTQYF TGTGCCAGCAGCCCGGGACAGAGCACAGATACGCAGTATTTT
- TRBJ1-2 13 many TRBV25-1 CASSEQDNYGYTF TGTGCCAGCAGTGAACAGGATAACTATGGCTACACCTTC
- TRBJ2-7 13 - TRBV12-3/TRBV12-4 CASSLLDRYEQYF TGTGCCAGCAGTTTACTAGACAGATACGAGCAGTACTTC
- TRBJ1-4 15 many TRBV12-3/TRBV12-4 CASRAPGRVNEKLFF TGTGCCAGCAGGGCCCCAGGGCGCGTTAATGAAAAACTGTTTTTT
TRBD2 TRBJ2-1 15 many TRBV29-1 CSAPVGSGAYNEQFF TGCAGCGCCCCTGTTGGTAGCGGGGCCTACAATGAGCAGTTCTTC
- TRBJ1-5 15 many TRBV20-1 CSARDPNGGNQPQHF TGCAGTGCTAGAGACCCAAATGGCGGCAATCAGCCCCAGCATTTT
- TRBJ2-1 13 few TRBV12-3/TRBV12-4 CASSWSEDNEQFF TGTGCCAGCAGCTGGTCGGAGGACAATGAGCAGTTCTTC